This is a list of T cell receptor beta chains from one sample in a study of blood T cell repertoires in COVID-19. Profiling relied on immunoSEQ multiplex PCR, and the TCRdb table lists in-frame clones only, not all of them. The sample has about 180,000 clones, 88% seen once. The sample comprised peripheral blood. The origin of the receptors is a woman aged 30 to 39 with acute or convalescent COVID-19. Each CDR3 is given with its conserved first and last residue. Each record gives: V gene, clone size, J gene, D gene, CDR3 protein, CDR3 DNA. A D gene is named only where the DNA matches it firmly. Clone size appears in some rows only: once, few, many, or a class for an expanded clone.

TRBV6-4,once,TRBJ2-7,NA,CAGPGVGEQYF,TGTGCCGGCCCAGGGGTCGGGGAGCAGTACTTC
TRBV5-1,once,TRBJ2-7,TRBD1,CASSLGQGREQYF,TGCGCCAGCAGCTTGGGACAGGGGCGCGAGCAGTACTTC
TRBV30,NA,TRBJ1-2,TRBD1,CAWSRQGAGNYGYTF,TGTGCCTGGAGTAGACAGGGGGCGGGAAACTATGGCTACACCTTC
TRBV28,NA,TRBJ2-7,TRBD2,CASSPRGVGYEQYF,TGTGCCAGCAGTCCCCGGGGGGTGGGCTACGAGCAGTACTTC
TRBV7-8,NA,TRBJ2-4,NA,CASSLDRQNIQYF,TGTGCCAGCAGCTTGGATAGACAGAACATTCAGTACTTC
TRBV10-2,NA,TRBJ1-2,NA,CASSDRRALYGYTF,TGCGCCAGCAGTGACCGGCGGGCTCTCTATGGCTACACCTTC
TRBV7-3,NA,TRBJ1-2,TRBD1,CASSPTGVHGYTF,TGTGCCAGCAGCCCCACAGGGGTCCATGGCTACACCTTC
TRBV11-2,few,TRBJ1-4,NA,CASSLDREKLFF,TGTGCCAGCAGCTTAGATCGTGAAAAACTGTTTTTT
TRBV5-6,NA,TRBJ1-5,NA,CASSPGPGSNQPQHF,TGTGCCAGCAGCCCCGGTCCGGGAAGCAATCAGCCCCAGCATTTT
TRBV5-1,once,TRBJ2-7,TRBD1,CASSSRQGASYEQYF,TGCGCCAGCAGCTCGAGACAGGGGGCCTCCTACGAGCAGTACTTC
TRBV19,NA,TRBJ1-2,NA,CASSSLSGPYGYTF,TGTGCCAGTAGTTCCCTGTCCGGTCCCTATGGCTACACCTTC
TRBV5-6,NA,TRBJ2-5,TRBD2,CASSHKWTSGRGETQYF,TGTGCCAGCAGCCATAAGTGGACTAGTGGGAGGGGAGAGACCCAGTACTTC
TRBV5-1,NA,TRBJ1-1,NA,CASSFRDTNTEAFF,TGCGCCAGCAGCTTCAGGGATACGAACACTGAAGCTTTCTTT
TRBV28,NA,TRBJ2-6,NA,CASSYSGISGANVLTF,TGTGCCAGCAGCTACTCCGGGATCTCTGGGGCCAACGTCCTGACTTTC
TRBV5-1,once,TRBJ2-1,TRBD2,CASSLGLAVLGEQFF,TGCGCCAGCAGCTTGGGACTAGCGGTTTTGGGTGAGCAGTTCTTC
TRBV21-1,NA,TRBJ2-1,NA,CASSKRVSGRECNEQFF,TGTGCCAGCAGCAAACGGGTAAGCGGGAGAGAGTGCAATGAGCAGTTCTTC
TRBV5-4,NA,TRBJ1-2,NA,CASSLVGYPTNYGYTF,TGTGCCAGCAGCTTGGTCGGGTATCCGACTAACTATGGCTACACCTTC
TRBV18,NA,TRBJ2-7,NA,CASSPGAGASGEQYF,TGTGCCAGCTCACCCGGTGCAGGGGCTTCAGGCGAGCAGTACTTC
TRBV30,few,TRBJ2-2,TRBD2,CAWTSGRGELFF,TGTGCCTGGACTAGCGGGAGAGGGGAGCTGTTTTTT
TRBV27,NA,TRBJ2-1,NA,CASRPHTREQFF,TGTGCCAGCAGGCCACACACCCGCGAGCAGTTCTTC
TRBV19,NA,TRBJ2-2,NA,CASSISTGELFF,TGTGCCAGTAGTATCTCCACCGGGGAGCTGTTTTTT
TRBV5-1,NA,TRBJ2-5,NA,CASSPPYSVQETQYF,TGCGCCAGCAGCCCGCCGTATTCGGTCCAAGAGACCCAGTACTTC
TRBV11-2,NA,TRBJ2-3,NA,CASYREGAADTQYF,TGTGCCAGCTACCGCGAAGGGGCGGCAGATACGCAGTATTTT
TRBV6-5,NA,TRBJ2-1,NA,CASSYSGGPYNEQFF,TGTGCCAGCAGTTACTCCGGCGGCCCCTACAATGAGCAGTTCTTC
TRBV15,NA,TRBJ2-7,TRBD1,CATSRGQGMGEQYF,TGTGCCACCAGCAGAGGACAGGGAATGGGTGAGCAGTACTTC
TRBV2,NA,TRBJ2-3,NA,CASSRMFRDTLTDTQYF,TGTGCCAGCAGCAGAATGTTCCGGGACACCCTCACAGATACGCAGTATTTT
TRBV23-1,NA,TRBJ2-7,NA,CASSLRDKTYEQYF,TGCGCCAGCAGTCTCCGGGACAAGACCTACGAGCAGTACTTC
TRBV11-3,NA,TRBJ2-7,NA,CASSPRVGSEGSYEQYF,TGTGCCAGCAGCCCCCGGGTTGGCTCAGAGGGCTCCTACGAGCAGTACTTC
TRBV15,NA,TRBJ2-1,NA,CATSTQEALSYNEQFF,TGTGCCACCAGCACCCAGGAGGCCCTCTCCTACAATGAGCAGTTCTTC
TRBV30,NA,TRBJ1-3,NA,CAWSVWSKHRAGNTIYF,TGTGCCTGGAGTGTATGGTCGAAACACAGGGCTGGAAACACCATATATTTT
TRBV9,once,TRBJ2-3,NA,CASSPFAPSSTDTQYF,TGTGCCAGCAGCCCCTTCGCGCCGTCTAGCACAGATACGCAGTATTTT
TRBV28,NA,TRBJ2-1,NA,CASSILGYNEQFF,TGTGCCAGCTCGATACTAGGGTACAATGAGCAGTTCTTC
TRBV5-1,NA,TRBJ2-1,NA,CASSSQLGTSYNEQFF,TGCGCCAGCAGCTCCCAACTCGGTACTAGTTACAATGAGCAGTTCTTC
TRBV7-9,NA,TRBJ2-1,TRBD2,CASSSGTSGEQFF,TGTGCCAGCAGCTCCGGGACTAGCGGTGAGCAGTTCTTC
TRBV3-1/TRBV3-2,NA,TRBJ2-7,NA,CASSQIGYEQYF,TGTGCCAGCAGCCAGATCGGCTACGAGCAGTACTTC
TRBV2,NA,TRBJ2-1,NA,CASNGRGDEQFF,TGTGCCAGCAATGGCAGGGGGGATGAGCAGTTCTTC
TRBV6-5,NA,TRBJ2-1,TRBD2,CASTGLARYEQFF,TGTGCCAGCACCGGACTAGCGCGCTATGAGCAGTTCTTC
TRBV30,NA,TRBJ1-3,NA,CAWSLTGGNTIYF,TGTGCCTGGAGTTTAACAGGGGGAAACACCATATATTTT
TRBV7-9,NA,TRBJ2-2,NA,CASSSGGELFF,TGTGCCAGCAGCTCGGGCGGGGAGCTGTTTTTT
TRBV10-3,NA,TRBJ2-1,TRBD2,CAAEGGSVASGTGNEQFF,TGTGCCGCGGAAGGGGGCTCAGTGGCTAGCGGGACTGGTAATGAGCAGTTCTTC
TRBV28,NA,TRBJ1-1,NA,CASSLVGRQYKNTEAFF,TGTGCCAGCAGTTTAGTAGGACGACAGTACAAGAACACTGAAGCTTTCTTT
TRBV5-8,NA,TRBJ2-1,TRBD1,CASSLEQGNYNEQFF,TGTGCCAGCAGCTTGGAACAGGGGAACTACAATGAGCAGTTCTTC
TRBV28,NA,TRBJ1-1,NA,CASSFRGGYTEAFF,TGTGCCAGCAGTTTCCGGGGTGGGTACACTGAAGCTTTCTTT
TRBV5-1,NA,TRBJ2-1,TRBD2,CASSWNPSGSSYNEQFF,TGCGCCAGCAGCTGGAACCCTAGCGGGAGTTCCTACAATGAGCAGTTCTTC
TRBV6-5,NA,TRBJ1-1,NA,CASVGHPGGKTEAFF,TGTGCCAGCGTCGGTCATCCGGGCGGGAAGACTGAAGCTTTCTTT